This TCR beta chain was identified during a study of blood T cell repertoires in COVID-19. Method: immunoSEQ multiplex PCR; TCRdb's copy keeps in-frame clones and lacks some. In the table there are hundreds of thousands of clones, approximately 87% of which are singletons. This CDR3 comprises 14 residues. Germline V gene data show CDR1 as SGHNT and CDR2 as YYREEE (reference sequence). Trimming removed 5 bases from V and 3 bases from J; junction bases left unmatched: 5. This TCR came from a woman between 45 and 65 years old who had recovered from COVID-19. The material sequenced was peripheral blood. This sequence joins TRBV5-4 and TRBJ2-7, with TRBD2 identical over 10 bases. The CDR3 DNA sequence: TGTGCCAGCAGTTCCCCTAGCGGGGGCTACGAGCAGTACTTC. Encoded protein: CASSSPSGGYEQYF.